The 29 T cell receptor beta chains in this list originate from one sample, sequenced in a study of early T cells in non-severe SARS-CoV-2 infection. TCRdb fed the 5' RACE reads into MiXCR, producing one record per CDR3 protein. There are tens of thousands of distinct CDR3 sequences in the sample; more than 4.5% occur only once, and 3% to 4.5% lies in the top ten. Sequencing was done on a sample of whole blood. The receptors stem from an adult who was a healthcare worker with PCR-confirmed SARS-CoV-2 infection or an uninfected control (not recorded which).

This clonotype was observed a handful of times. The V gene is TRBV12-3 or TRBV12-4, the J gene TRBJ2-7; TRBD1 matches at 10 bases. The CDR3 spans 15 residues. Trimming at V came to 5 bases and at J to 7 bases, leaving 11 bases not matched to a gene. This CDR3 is CASSQPGQGFREQYF. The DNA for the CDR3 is TGTGCCAGCAGTCAACCGGGACAGGGGTTTCGTGAGCAGTACTTC.

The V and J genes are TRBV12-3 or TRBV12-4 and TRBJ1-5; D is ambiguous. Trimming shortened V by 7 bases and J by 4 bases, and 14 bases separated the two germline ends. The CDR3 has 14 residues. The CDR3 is CASTKSGFNQPQHF. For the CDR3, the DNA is TGTGCCAGCACTAAATCGGGGTTTAATCAGCCCCAGCATTTT.

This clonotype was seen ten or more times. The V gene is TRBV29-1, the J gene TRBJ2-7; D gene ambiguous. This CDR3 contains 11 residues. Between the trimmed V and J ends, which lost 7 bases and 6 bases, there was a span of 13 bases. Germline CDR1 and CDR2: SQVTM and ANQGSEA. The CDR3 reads CSAGRLSEQYF. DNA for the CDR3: TGCAGCGCCGGGCGGTTATCCGAGCAGTACTTC.

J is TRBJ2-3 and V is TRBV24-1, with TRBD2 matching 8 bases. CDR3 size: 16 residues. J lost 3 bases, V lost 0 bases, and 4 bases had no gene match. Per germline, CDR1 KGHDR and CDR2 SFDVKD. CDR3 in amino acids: CATSDLRAGETDTQYF. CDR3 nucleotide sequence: TGTGCCACCAGTGATTTGCGAGCGGGAGAAACAGATACGCAGTATTTT.

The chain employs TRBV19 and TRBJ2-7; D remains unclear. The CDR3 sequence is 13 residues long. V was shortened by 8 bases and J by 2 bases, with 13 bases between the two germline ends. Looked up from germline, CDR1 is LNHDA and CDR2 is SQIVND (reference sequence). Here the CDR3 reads CASGPGRTYEQYF. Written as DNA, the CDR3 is TGTGCCAGTGGACCCGGACGGACCTACGAGCAGTACTTC.

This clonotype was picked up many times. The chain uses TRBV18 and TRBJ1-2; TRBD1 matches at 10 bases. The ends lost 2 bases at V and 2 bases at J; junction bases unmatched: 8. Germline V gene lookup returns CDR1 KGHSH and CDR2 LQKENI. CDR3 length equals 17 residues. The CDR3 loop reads CASSPTPPGQGNYGYTF. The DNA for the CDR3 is TGTGCCAGCTCACCAACCCCTCCGGGACAGGGGAACTATGGCTACACCTTC.

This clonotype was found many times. In DNA, the CDR3 is TGTGCCAGCAGTTTTACCGGGTCTGGGGCCAACGTCCTGACTTTC. This codes for CASSFTGSGANVLTF. The V and J genes are TRBV28 and TRBJ2-6; D remains ambiguous. Germline V lookup: CDR1 MDHEN, CDR2 SYDVKM. V gave up 3 bases and J gave up 1 base, with 7 bases separating them. This CDR3 spans 15 amino acids.

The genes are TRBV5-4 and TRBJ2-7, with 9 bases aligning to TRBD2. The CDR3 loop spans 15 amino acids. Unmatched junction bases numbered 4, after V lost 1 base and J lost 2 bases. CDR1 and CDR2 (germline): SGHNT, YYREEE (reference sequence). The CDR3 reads CASSLSSGRTYEQYF. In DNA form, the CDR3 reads TGTGCCAGCAGCTTGTCCAGCGGGAGGACCTACGAGCAGTACTTC.

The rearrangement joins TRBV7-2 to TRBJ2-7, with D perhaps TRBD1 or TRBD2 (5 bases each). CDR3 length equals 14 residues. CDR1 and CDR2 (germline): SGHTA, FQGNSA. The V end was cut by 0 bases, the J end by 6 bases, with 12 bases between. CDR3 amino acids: CASSLANPGAEQYF. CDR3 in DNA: TGTGCCAGCAGCTTAGCTAACCCCGGGGCCGAGCAGTACTTC. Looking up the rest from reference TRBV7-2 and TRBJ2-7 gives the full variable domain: GAGVSQSPSNKVTEKGKDVELRCDPISGHTALYWYRQSLGQGLEFLIYFQGNSAPDKSGLPSDRFSAERTGGSVSTLTIQRTQQEDSAVYLCASSLANPGAEQYFGPGTRLTVT.

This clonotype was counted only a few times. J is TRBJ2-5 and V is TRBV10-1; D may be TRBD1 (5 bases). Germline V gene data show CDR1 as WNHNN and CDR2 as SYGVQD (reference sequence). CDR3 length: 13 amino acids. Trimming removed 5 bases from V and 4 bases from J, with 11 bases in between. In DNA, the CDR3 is TGCGCCAGCAGTCAGGGTCCGGGAGAGACCCAGTACTTC. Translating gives CASSQGPGETQYF.

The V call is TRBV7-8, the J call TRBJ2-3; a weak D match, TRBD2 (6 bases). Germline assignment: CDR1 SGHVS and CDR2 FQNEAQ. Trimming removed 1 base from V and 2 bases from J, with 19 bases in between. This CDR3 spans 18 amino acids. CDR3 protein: CASSLVGGAGGLTDTQYF. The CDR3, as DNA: TGTGCCAGCAGCTTAGTCGGGGGAGCCGGTGGACTCACAGATACGCAGTATTTT. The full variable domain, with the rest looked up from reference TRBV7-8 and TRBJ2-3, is GAGVSQSPRYKVAKRGQDVALRCDPISGHVSLFWYQQALGQGPEFLTYFQNEAQLDKSGLPSDRFFAERPEGSVSTLKIQRTQQEDSAVYLCASSLVGGAGGLTDTQYFGPGTRLTVL.

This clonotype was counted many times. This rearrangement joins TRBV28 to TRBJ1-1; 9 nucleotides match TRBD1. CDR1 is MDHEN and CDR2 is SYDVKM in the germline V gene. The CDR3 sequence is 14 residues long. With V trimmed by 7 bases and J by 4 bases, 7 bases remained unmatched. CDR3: CASTLRTGATEAFF. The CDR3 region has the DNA TGTGCCAGCACCCTGAGGACAGGGGCCACTGAAGCTTTCTTT.

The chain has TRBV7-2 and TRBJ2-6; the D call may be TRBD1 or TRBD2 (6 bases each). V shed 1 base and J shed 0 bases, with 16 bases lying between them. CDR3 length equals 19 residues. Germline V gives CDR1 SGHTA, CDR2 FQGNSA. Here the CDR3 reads CASSLVGGVGPSGANVLTF. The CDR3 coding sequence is TGTGCCAGCAGCTTAGTCGGGGGCGTCGGTCCCTCTGGGGCCAACGTCCTGACTTTC.

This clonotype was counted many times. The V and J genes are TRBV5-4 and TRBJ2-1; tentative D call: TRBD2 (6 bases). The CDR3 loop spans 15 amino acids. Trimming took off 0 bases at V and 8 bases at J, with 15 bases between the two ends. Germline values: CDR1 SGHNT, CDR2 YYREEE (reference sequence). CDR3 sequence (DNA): TGTGCCAGCAGCTTGGAAGGGACTTCGGGGGATGAGCAGTTCTTC. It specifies CASSLEGTSGDEQFF.

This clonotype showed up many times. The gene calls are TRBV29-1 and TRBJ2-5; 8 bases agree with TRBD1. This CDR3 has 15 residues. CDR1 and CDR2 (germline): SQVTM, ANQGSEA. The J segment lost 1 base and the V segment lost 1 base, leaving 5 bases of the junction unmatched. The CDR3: CSVEGGQVSQETQYF. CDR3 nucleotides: TGCAGCGTTGAAGGGGGACAGGTCTCCCAAGAGACCCAGTACTTC.

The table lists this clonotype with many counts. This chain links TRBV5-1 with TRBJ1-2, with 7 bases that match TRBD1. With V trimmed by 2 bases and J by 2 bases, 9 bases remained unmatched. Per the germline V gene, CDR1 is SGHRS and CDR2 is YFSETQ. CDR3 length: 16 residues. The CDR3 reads CASSLVLQGGNYGYTF. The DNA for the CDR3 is TGCGCCAGCAGCTTAGTCCTCCAGGGGGGGAACTATGGCTACACCTTC.

In DNA form, the CDR3 reads TGTGCCAGCGGCCACAATGAGCAGTTCTTC. It translates to CASGHNEQFF. This chain joins TRBV7-8 and TRBJ2-1, with no clear D. Trimming took off 8 bases at V and 5 bases at J, with 4 bases between the two ends. Germline V gene sequence: CDR1 SGHVS, CDR2 FQNEAQ. This CDR3 has 10 amino acids.

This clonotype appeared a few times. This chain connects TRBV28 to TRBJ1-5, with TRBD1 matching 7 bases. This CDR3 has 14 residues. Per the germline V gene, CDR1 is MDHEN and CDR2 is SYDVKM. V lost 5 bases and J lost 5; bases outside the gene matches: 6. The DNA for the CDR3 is TGTGCCAGCAGTGATCAAAGGGGGCATCAGCCCCAGCATTTT. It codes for CASSDQRGHQPQHF.

The CDR3 loop is CASSRTRDTQYF. CDR3 DNA sequence: TGTGCCAGCAGTCGGACCCGCGATACGCAGTATTTT. The genes are TRBV28 and TRBJ2-3; D is unclear. CDR3 length equals 12 residues. Trimming cost V 5 bases and J 6 bases, with 9 bases left between them. CDR1 is MDHEN and CDR2 is SYDVKM in the germline V gene.

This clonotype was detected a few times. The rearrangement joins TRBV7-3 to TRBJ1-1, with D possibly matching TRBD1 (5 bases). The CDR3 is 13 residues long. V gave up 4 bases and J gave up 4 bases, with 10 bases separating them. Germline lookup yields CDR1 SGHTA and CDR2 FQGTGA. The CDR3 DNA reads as TGTGCCAGCAGCTCCGGGACGATCACTGAAGCTTTCTTT. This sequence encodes CASSSGTITEAFF.

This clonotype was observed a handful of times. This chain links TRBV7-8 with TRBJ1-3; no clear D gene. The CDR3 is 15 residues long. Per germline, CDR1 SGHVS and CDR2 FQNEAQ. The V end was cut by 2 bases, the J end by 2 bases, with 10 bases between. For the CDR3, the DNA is TGTGCCAGCAGCTTAACATTGCTGACTGGAAACACCATATATTTT. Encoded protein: CASSLTLLTGNTIYF.

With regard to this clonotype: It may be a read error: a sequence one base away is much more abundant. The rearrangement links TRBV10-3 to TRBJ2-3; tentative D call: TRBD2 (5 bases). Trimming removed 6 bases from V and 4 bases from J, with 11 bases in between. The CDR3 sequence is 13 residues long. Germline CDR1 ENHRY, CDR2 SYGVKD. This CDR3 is CAISSGSADTQYF. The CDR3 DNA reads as TGTGCCATCAGCTCGGGGAGCGCAGATACGCAGTATTTT.

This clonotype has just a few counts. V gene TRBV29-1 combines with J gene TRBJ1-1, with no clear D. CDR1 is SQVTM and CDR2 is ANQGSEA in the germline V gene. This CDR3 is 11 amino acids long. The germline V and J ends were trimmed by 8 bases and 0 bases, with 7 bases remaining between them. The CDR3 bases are TGCAGCTTCTACATGAACACTGAAGCTTTCTTT. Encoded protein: CSFYMNTEAFF.

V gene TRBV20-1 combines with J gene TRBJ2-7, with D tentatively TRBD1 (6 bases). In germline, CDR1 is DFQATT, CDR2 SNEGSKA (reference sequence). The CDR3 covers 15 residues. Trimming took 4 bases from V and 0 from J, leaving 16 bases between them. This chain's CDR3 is CSANPGTSTSYEQYF. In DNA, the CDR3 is TGCAGTGCTAACCCCGGGACAAGTACCTCCTACGAGCAGTACTTC.

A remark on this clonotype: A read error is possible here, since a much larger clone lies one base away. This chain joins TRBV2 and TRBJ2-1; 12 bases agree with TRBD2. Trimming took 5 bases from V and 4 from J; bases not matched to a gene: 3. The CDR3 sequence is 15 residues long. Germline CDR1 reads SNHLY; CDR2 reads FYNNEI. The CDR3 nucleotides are TGTGCCAGCAGTCCCGGGACTAGCGGGTACAATGAGCAGTTCTTC. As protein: CASSPGTSGYNEQFF.

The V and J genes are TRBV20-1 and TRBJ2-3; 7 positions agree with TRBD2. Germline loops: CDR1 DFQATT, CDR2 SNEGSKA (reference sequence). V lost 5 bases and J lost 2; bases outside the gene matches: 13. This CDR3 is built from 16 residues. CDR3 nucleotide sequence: TGCAGTGCTCCCCGCCGGGGAGCGGGAAACACAGATACGCAGTATTTT. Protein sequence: CSAPRRGAGNTDTQYF.

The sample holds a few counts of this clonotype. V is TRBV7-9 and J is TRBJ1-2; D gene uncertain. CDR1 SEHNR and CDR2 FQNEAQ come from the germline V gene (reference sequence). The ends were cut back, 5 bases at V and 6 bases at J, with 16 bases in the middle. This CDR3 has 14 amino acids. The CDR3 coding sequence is TGTGCCAGCAGCCCTTCTGACGGGAGTAATGGCTACACCTTC. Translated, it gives CASSPSDGSNGYTF.

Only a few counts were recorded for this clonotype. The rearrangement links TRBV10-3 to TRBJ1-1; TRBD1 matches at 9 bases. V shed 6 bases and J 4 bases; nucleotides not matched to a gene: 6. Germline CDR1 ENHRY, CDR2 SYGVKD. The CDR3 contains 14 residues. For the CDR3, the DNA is TGTGCCATCAGATTGGGACAGGGAGGCACTGAAGCTTTCTTT. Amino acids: CAIRLGQGGTEAFF.

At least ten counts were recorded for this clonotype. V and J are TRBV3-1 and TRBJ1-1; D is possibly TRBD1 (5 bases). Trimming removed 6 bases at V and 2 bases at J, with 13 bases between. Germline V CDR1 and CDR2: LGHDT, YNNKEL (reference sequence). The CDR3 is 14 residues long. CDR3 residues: CASRLRDLNTEAFF. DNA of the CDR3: TGTGCCAGCAGATTAAGGGACCTAAACACTGAAGCTTTCTTT.